The present entry profiles one TCR beta chain with its context. No antigen is known for it. This entry is derived from a study of cytomegalovirus exposure and HLA in healthy donors. Findings and caveats of the study: Through in vitro validation, a few CMV-associated chains were shown to be specific for CMV antigens. It was 150 to 200 TCR beta chains that were listed as cytomegalovirus-associated.

Sequencing used immunoSEQ multiplex PCR; TCRdb keeps in-frame clones, though not all of them. The table shows roughly 300,000 clones, with around 87% occurring only once. Trimming pared 3 bases from V and 3 bases from J, leaving 3 bases between. Germline lookup yields CDR1 ENHRY and CDR2 SYGVKD. The CDR3 contains 11 residues. The rearrangement joins TRBV10-3 to TRBJ2-7; D gene ambiguous. The source is a woman in her 30s in good health and CMV-seropositive. The sequenced sample was PBMCs. CDR3: CAISDNYEQYF. In nucleotides, the CDR3 is TGTGCCATCAGTGATAACTACGAGCAGTACTTC.